This TCR beta chain was profiled in a study of patients and donors after allogeneic stem cell transplantation. There are a few counts of this clonotype. TCRdb re-called the RT-PCR reads through MiXCR, storing one row per CDR3 protein. Of some 960,000 distinct CDR3 sequences listed, more than 15% are singletons. Trimming removed 4 bases at V and 7 bases at J, with 19 bases between. The germline gives CDR1 LGHDT, CDR2 YNNKEL (reference sequence). The CDR3 consists of 15 residues. This clonotype was obtained from a human donor who was either an allogeneic HSCT recipient or a stem cell or donor lymphocyte infusion donor (not recorded which). It is not recorded whose cells these are; they may come from a transplant donor. The chain recombines TRBV3-1 with TRBJ2-5; TRBD2 might be the D (6 bases). The sample taken for sequencing was blood, either unsorted or a sorted T cell fraction (not recorded which). CDR3 protein: CASSLLTRGGGTQYF. The CDR3 DNA follows: TGTGCCAGCAGCCTCCTAACTAGGGGAGGTGGGACCCAGTACTTC.